These 9 T cell receptor beta chains originate from one sample sequenced in a study of OX40 agonist ivuxolimab in advanced cancers. Using immunoSEQ multiplex PCR, the repertoire was profiled, and TCRdb retains in-frame clones only, with some absent. The sample comprises tens of thousands of clones, approximately 86% of which are singletons, and 0.55% rests with the top ten. The specimen was CD4+ or CD8+ T cells sorted from blood, collected in a trial of the OX40 agonist ivuxolimab. The source of these receptors is an adult with an advanced solid tumor such as melanoma, head and neck, liver or kidney cancer.

The V and J genes are TRBV4-3 and TRBJ2-3; D gene uncertain. With 4 bases removed from V and 5 bases from J, the gap between germline ends came to 19 bases. The CDR3 runs to 16 residues. Germline CDR1 and CDR2: LGHNA and YSLEER. CDR3 protein: CASSPYGRGPGDTQYF. DNA of the CDR3: TGCGCCAGCAGCCCCTACGGGCGAGGCCCGGGAGATACGCAGTATTTT.

The V gene is TRBV6-5, the J gene TRBJ1-2; 12 bases line up with TRBD1. Germline CDR1 MNHEY, CDR2 SVGAGI. There are 15 residues in the CDR3. The V segment lost 6 bases and the J segment 5 bases; nucleotides outside the gene matches: 7. CDR3 region: CASSKGDRGPYGYTF. The CDR3 DNA is TGTGCCAGCAGCAAGGGGGACAGGGGGCCATATGGCTACACCTTC.

V usage is TRBV6-5 and J usage is TRBJ1-6; perhaps TRBD1 as D (6 bases). The CDR3 runs to 14 residues. V lost 6 bases to trimming and J lost 9 bases, with 15 bases between them. Germline CDR1 is MNHEY and CDR2 is SVGAGI. The CDR3 protein is CASRRTVRGSPLHF. CDR3 DNA sequence: TGTGCCAGCAGACGGACAGTAAGGGGTTCACCCCTCCACTTT.

This clone was picked up one time. The rearrangement uses TRBV6-5 and TRBJ2-1, with 8 bases aligning to TRBD1. The germline V gene encodes CDR1 MNHEY and CDR2 SVGAGI. Trimming cost V 6 bases and J 3 bases; bases outside gene matches: 1. The CDR3 loop spans 13 amino acids. CDR3 region: CASRQGGYNEQFF. The DNA for the CDR3 is TGTGCCAGCAGACAGGGGGGCTACAATGAGCAGTTCTTC.

The chain has TRBV7-2 and TRBJ1-4; possible D gene TRBD1, 5 bases. V lost 1 base and J 6 bases, leaving 9 bases between the germline ends. Germline CDR1 and CDR2: SGHTA and FQGNSA. The CDR3 loop spans 14 amino acids. The CDR3 here is CASSLDRGDEKLFF. The DNA of the CDR3 is TGTGCCAGCAGCTTAGATAGGGGCGATGAAAAACTGTTTTTT. The full variable domain, its missing parts supplied by reference TRBV7-2 and TRBJ1-4, is GAGVSQSPSNKVTEKGKDVELRCDPISGHTALYWYRQSLGQGLEFLIYFQGNSAPDKSGLPSDRFSAERTGGSVSTLTIQRTQQEDSAVYLCASSLDRGDEKLFFGSGTQLSVL.

In its sample, this clone was seen once. V and J are TRBV19 and TRBJ2-4; TRBD1 matches 8 bases. The CDR3 loop spans 14 amino acids. The V segment lost 9 bases and the J segment 0 bases; nucleotides outside the gene matches: 4. CDR1 is LNHDA and CDR2 is SQIVND in the germline V gene (reference sequence). The CDR3 region is CASQGAGAKNIQYF. In DNA form, the CDR3 reads TGTGCCAGCCAGGGGGCGGGAGCCAAAAACATTCAGTACTTC.

This sequence joins TRBV6-1 and TRBJ1-6; TRBD1 is a possible D gene (5 bases). V dropped 4 bases and J dropped 3 bases, with 10 bases sitting between them. Germline V CDR1 and CDR2: MNHNS, SASEGT. The CDR3 totals 15 residues. In DNA, the CDR3 is TGTGCCAGCAGTGGACCGGGACTCTATAATTCACCCCTCCACTTT. Encoded protein: CASSGPGLYNSPLHF.

This chain uses TRBV5-1 with TRBJ2-7; TRBD1 might be the D (6 bases). CDR1 and CDR2 from the germline V gene are SGHRS and YFSETQ. V dropped 4 bases and J dropped 1 base, with 12 bases sitting between them. The CDR3 length is 14 residues. The DNA for the CDR3 is TGCGCCAGCAGCCCCGGACAGCTATCCTACGAGCAGTACTTC. The encoded protein is CASSPGQLSYEQYF.

The rearrangement joins TRBV5-1 to TRBJ2-2, with 7 positions matching TRBD1. From germline, CDR1 is SGHRS and CDR2 YFSETQ. The length of the CDR3 is 17 residues. The V and J ends lost 3 bases and 2 bases, in that order; junction bases with no gene match: 10. The CDR3: CASSWFGTAINTGELFF. The CDR3 bases are TGCGCCAGCAGCTGGTTCGGGACAGCCATCAACACCGGGGAGCTGTTTTTT.